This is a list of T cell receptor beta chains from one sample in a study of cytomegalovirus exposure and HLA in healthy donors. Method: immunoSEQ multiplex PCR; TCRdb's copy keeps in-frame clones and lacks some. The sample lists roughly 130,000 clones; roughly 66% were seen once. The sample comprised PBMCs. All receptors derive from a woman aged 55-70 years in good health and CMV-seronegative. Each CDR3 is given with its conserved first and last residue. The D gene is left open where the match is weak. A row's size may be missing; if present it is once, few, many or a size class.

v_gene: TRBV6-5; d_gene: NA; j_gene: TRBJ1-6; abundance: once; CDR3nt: TGTGCCAGCAGCCCCGGACAGTTAAATTCACCCCTCCACTTT; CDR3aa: CASSPGQLNSPLHF
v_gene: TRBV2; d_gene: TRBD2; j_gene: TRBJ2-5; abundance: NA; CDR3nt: TGTGTCAGCAGTGACGGCGGGAGGACTGTTGAGACCCAGTACTTC; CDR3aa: CVSSDGGRTVETQYF
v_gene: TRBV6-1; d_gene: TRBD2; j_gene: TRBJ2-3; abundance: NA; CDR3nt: TGTGCCAGCAGTGCCCGGTCGCGACTAGCGGGAGATACGCAGTATTTT; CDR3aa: CASSARSRLAGDTQYF
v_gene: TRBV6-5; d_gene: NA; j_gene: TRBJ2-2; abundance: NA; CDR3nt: TGTGCCAGCAGCCTCCTTCTGGAGGGGGAGCTGTTTTTT; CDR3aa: CASSLLLEGELFF
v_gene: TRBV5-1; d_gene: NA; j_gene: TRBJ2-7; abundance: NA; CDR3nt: TGCGCCAGCAGCTTGGCCCGGGGCTACGAGCAGTACTTC; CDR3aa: CASSLARGYEQYF
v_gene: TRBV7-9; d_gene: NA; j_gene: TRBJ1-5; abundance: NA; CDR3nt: TGTTCCAGCAGCCTACAACTGCGACAGGCCAGCAATCAGCCCCAGCATTTT; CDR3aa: CSSSLQLRQASNQPQHF
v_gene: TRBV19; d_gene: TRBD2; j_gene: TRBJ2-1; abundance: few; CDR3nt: TGTGCCAGCAGACCGACCGGGACTAGCGGGAGGTATGAGCAGTTCTTC; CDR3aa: CASRPTGTSGRYEQFF
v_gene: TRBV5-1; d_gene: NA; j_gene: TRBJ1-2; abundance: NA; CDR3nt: TGCGCCAGCAGACCCGCGGGGACCAACTATGGCTACACCTTC; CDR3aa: CASRPAGTNYGYTF
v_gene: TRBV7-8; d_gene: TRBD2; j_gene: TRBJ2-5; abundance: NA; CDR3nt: TGTGCCAGCAGCCCCCCGGGACTAGCGGGAGGGGAGACCCAGTACTTC; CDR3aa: CASSPPGLAGGETQYF
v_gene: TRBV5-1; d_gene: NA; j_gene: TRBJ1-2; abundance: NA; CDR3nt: TGCGCCAGCAGCTTGGATGGGGTGAGGGAAGGCTACACCTTC; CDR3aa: CASSLDGVREGYTF
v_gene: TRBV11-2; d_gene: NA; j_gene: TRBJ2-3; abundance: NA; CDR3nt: TGTGCCAGCAGCTTATTGGGTAGGGAAACAGGTACGCAGTATTTT; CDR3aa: CASSLLGRETGTQYF
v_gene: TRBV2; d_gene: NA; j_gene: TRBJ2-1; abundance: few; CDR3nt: TGTGCCAGCAGTGACCCGGGGAGTAGCGTTGACGATGAGCAGTTCTTC; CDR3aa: CASSDPGSSVDDEQFF
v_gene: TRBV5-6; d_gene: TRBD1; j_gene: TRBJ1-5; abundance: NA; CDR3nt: TGTGCCAGCAGCCCCGGGACAGGTCTTAGCAATCAGCCCCAGCATTTT; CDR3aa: CASSPGTGLSNQPQHF
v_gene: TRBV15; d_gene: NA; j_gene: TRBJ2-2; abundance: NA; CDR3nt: TGTGCCACCAGCAGAGATCAGGGGCAGAACACCGGGGAGCTGTTTTTT; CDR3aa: CATSRDQGQNTGELFF
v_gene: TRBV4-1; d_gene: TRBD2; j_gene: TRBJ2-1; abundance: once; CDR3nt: TGCGCCAGCAGCCCCAACTCGGGGGGGAGGGGTGAGCAGTTCTTC; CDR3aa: CASSPNSGGRGEQFF
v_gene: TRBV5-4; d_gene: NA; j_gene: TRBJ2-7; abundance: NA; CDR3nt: TGTGCCAGCAGCTCTTCAGGGGCTAGCGGAGACTACGAGCAGTACTTC; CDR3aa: CASSSSGASGDYEQYF
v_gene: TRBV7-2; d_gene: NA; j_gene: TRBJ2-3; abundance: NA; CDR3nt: TGTGCCAGCAGCTTAGGTTTTGGCGGCCCCACAGATACGCAGTATTTT; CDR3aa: CASSLGFGGPTDTQYF
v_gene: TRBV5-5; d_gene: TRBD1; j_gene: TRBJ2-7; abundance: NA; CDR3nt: TGTGCCAGCAGCCCGGGGCGACCCGGGACAGGGTACGAGCAGTACTTC; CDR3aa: CASSPGRPGTGYEQYF
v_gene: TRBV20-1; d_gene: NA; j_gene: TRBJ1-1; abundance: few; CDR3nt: TGCAGTGCTGTCCGGGGGACTGAAGCTTTCTTT; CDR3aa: CSAVRGTEAFF
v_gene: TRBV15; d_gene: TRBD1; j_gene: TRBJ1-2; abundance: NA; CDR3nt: TGTGCCACCAGCAGAGATCAGGGGGCTGGCTACACCTTC; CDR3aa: CATSRDQGAGYTF
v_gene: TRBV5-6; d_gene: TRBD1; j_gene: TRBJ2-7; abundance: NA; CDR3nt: TGTGCCAGCAGCTACAGAGGGACAGCACGATTATCCTACGAGCAGTACTTC; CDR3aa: CASSYRGTARLSYEQYF
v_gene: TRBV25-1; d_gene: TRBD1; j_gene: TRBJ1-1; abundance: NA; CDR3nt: TGTGCCAGCAGCTACAGGGGGGGGAACACTGAAGCTTTCTTT; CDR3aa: CASSYRGGNTEAFF
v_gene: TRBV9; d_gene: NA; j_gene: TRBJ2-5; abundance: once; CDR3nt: TGTGCCAGCAGCGTAGGCCAGGTAGAGACCCAGTACTTC; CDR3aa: CASSVGQVETQYF
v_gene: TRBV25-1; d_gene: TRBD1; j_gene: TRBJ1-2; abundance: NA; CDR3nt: TGTGCCAGCAGTGAAGGACAGGACTATGGCTACACCTTC; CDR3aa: CASSEGQDYGYTF
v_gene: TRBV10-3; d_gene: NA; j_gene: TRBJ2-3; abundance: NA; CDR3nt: TGTGCCATTGGGACTGGAGTCACAGATACGCAGTATTTT; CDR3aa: CAIGTGVTDTQYF
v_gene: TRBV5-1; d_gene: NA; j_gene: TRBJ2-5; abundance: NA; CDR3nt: TGCGCCAGCAGCCGTTCAGAAGAGACCCAGTACTTC; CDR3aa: CASSRSEETQYF
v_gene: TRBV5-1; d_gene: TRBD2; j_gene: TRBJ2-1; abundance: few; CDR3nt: TGCGCCAGCAGATCCCAACCGGGACTAGGAATCAATGAGCAGTTCTTC; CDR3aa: CASRSQPGLGINEQFF
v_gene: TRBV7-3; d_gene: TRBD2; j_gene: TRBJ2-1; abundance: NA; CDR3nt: TGTGCCAGCAGCCTACTGCGGGAGGGCGGTGAGCAGTTCTTC; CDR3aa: CASSLLREGGEQFF
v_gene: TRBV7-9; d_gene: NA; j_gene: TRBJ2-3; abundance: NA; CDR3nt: TGTGCCAGCAGCCCTTCGGGGATTTCCACAGATACGCAGTATTTT; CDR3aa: CASSPSGISTDTQYF